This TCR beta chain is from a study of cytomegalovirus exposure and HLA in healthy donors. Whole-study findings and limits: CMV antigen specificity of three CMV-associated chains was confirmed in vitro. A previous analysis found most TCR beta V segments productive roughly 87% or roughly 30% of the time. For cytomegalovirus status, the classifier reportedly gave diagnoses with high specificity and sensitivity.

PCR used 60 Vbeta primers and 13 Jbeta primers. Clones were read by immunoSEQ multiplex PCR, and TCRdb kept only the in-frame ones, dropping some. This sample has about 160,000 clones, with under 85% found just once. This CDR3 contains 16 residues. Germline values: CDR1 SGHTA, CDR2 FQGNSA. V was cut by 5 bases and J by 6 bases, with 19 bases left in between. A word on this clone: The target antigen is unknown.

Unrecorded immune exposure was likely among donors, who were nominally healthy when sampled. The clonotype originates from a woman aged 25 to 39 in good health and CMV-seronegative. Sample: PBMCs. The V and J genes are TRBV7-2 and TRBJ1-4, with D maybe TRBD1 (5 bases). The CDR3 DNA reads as TGTGCCAGCAGCCGCCAGGGTATGGGTGGGGATGAAAAACTGTTTTTT. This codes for CASSRQGMGGDEKLFF.